What follows are 5 T cell receptor beta chains derived from one specimen sequenced in a study of brain metastases from non-small cell lung cancer. Repertoires were generated with immunoSEQ multiplex PCR, while TCRdb's copy carries only in-frame clones and drops some. The profile shows around 2,000 clones, 85% of them singletons. Sequencing input: tumor-adjacent normal tissue. These receptors were obtained from a donor at least 40 years old with non-small cell lung cancer.

This rearrangement joins TRBV7-2 to TRBJ2-1, with D unclear. V was shortened by 2 bases and J by 0 bases, with 5 bases between the two germline ends. CDR1 is SGHTA and CDR2 is FQGNSA in the germline V gene. The CDR3 is 14 residues long. The CDR3 DNA follows: TGTGCCAGCAGCTTAACAAGCTCCTACAATGAGCAGTTCTTC. Translated: CASSLTSSYNEQFF.

As DNA, the CDR3 is TGTGCCAGCAGCCCCAAAAACTTCGATCCCTACGAGCAGTACTTC. Amino acids: CASSPKNFDPYEQYF. The chain combines TRBV3-1 (or the pseudogene TRBV3-2) with TRBJ2-7; the D is unclear. V was pared by 4 bases and J by 2 bases, with 15 bases between. CDR3 size: 15 residues. Germline V gene data show CDR1 as LGHDT and CDR2 as YNNKEL (reference sequence).

The chain has TRBV9 and TRBJ2-3, with D perhaps TRBD2 (6 bases). The V end was cut by 6 bases, the J end by 1 base, with 15 bases between. Germline V gene data show CDR1 as SGDLS and CDR2 as YYNGEE. There are 15 residues in the CDR3. The CDR3 reads CASTPGTLGTDTQYF. In DNA form, the CDR3 reads TGTGCCAGCACTCCCGGGACTTTGGGCACAGATACGCAGTATTTT. Variable domain in full (rest from reference TRBV9 and TRBJ2-3): DSGVTQTPKHLITATGQRVTLRCSPRSGDLSVYWYQQSLDQGLQFLIQYYNGEERAKGNILERFSAQQFPDLHSELNLSSLELGDSALYFCASTPGTLGTDTQYFGPGTRLTVL.

The V gene is TRBV5-6, the J gene TRBJ2-7, with 9 bases identical to TRBD1. The junction had 7 bases not matched to a gene; V was cut back by 1 base and J by 2 bases. Germline CDR1 and CDR2: SGHDT and YYEEEE. The CDR3 loop spans 16 amino acids. This chain's CDR3 is CASSLLLRQGAYEQYF. DNA for the CDR3: TGTGCCAGCAGCTTGCTCCTTCGACAGGGGGCCTACGAGCAGTACTTC.

This sequence joins TRBV24-1 and TRBJ1-6, with TRBD1 matching 8 bases. The CDR3 consists of 20 residues. V lost 0 bases, J lost 6 bases, and 15 bases stayed unmatched. Germline V gene data show CDR1 as KGHDR and CDR2 as SFDVKD. In nucleotides, the CDR3 is TGTGCCACCAGTGATTTGCGGTACAGGGGGGCCACGACCCCTAATTCACCCCTCCACTTT. Protein product: CATSDLRYRGATTPNSPLHF.